A selection of T cell receptor beta chains follows, all from one sample in a study of shared T cell receptors in the human thymus. The assay was immunoSEQ multiplex PCR, and TCRdb's table has in-frame clones only and misses some. The profile covers more than 550,000 clones, with 70% to 90% appearing a single time and 0.008% to 0.011% taken by the ten largest. These data also formed part of another study, on human thymus T cells.

The sample was thymocytes. The receptors come from a girl in the first two years of life with a congenital heart defect. The CDR3 runs from the conserved cysteine through the conserved F or W. The D gene is left open where the match is weak. Clone size is given for some rows only: seen once, a few or many times, or a class if the clone is expanded.

D	V	J	size	CDR3	DNA
TRBD2	TRBV2	TRBJ2-1	-	CASSEAGTSGGNEQFF	TGTGCCAGCAGTGAAGCGGGGACTAGCGGCGGGAATGAGCAGTTCTTC
TRBD1	TRBV4-1	TRBJ2-7	-	CASSQDWDSGWHEQYF	TGCGCCAGCAGCCAAGATTGGGACAGCGGTTGGCACGAGCAGTACTTC
-	TRBV7-6	TRBJ1-4	few	CASSLTSGEKLFF	TGTGCCAGCAGCTTAACTTCCGGGGAGAAACTGTTTTTT
-	TRBV6-1	TRBJ1-4	-	CASSEVPQGLEEKLFF	TGTGCCAGCAGTGAGGTCCCCCAGGGGTTAGAAGAAAAACTGTTTTTT
-	TRBV27	TRBJ1-1	-	CASTKDRLNTEAFF	TGTGCCAGCACCAAGGACAGATTGAACACTGAAGCTTTCTTT
-	TRBV6-4	TRBJ1-1	-	CASSADGEDTEAFF	TGTGCCAGCAGCGCTGACGGGGAGGACACTGAAGCTTTCTTT
TRBD1	TRBV28	TRBJ1-4	-	CASLLTGGKDEKLFF	TGTGCCAGCCTACTTACAGGGGGGAAGGATGAAAAACTGTTTTTT
TRBD1	TRBV28	TRBJ1-5	-	CASSSDRGYQPQHF	TGTGCCAGCAGCTCCGACAGGGGTTATCAGCCCCAGCATTTT
-	TRBV13	TRBJ1-1	once	CASGIAGWGDTEAFF	TGTGCCAGCGGAATCGCAGGCTGGGGGGACACTGAAGCTTTCTTT
-	TRBV4-2	TRBJ1-6	-	CASSQDGGPAGNSPLHF	TGTGCCAGCAGCCAAGACGGCGGGCCCGCGGGTAATTCACCCCTCCACTTT
TRBD2	TRBV11-1	TRBJ2-1	-	CASSYPRASGVEQFF	TGTGCCAGCAGCTACCCGAGGGCTAGCGGGGTAGAGCAGTTCTTC
TRBD1	TRBV2	TRBJ1-5	-	CASRVQGARQPQHF	TGTGCCAGCAGGGTACAGGGGGCGAGACAGCCCCAGCATTTT
-	TRBV5-6	TRBJ2-7	-	CASSQGYGAWVRYQYF	TGTGCCAGCAGCCAAGGATATGGGGCCTGGGTTCGCTACCAGTACTTC
TRBD2	TRBV7-9	TRBJ2-2	once	CASSYSGPTSEPRTGELFF	TGTGCCAGCAGCTACTCAGGTCCCACTAGCGAACCAAGAACCGGGGAGCTGTTTTTT
-	TRBV6-5	TRBJ1-2	-	CASTLDMYYGYTF	TGTGCCAGCACTCTGGACATGTACTATGGCTACACCTTC
-	TRBV9	TRBJ1-5	-	CASSVEGGNQPQHF	TGTGCCAGCAGCGTAGAGGGAGGCAATCAGCCCCAGCATTTT
TRBD2	TRBV14	TRBJ2-1	-	CASSQGLAAHNEQFF	TGTGCCAGCAGCCAAGGACTAGCTGCCCACAATGAGCAGTTCTTC
-	TRBV28	TRBJ1-3	-	CASREAPMEEGTIYF	TGTGCCAGCAGAGAGGCCCCAATGGAGGAAGGCACCATATATTTT
TRBD1	TRBV2	TRBJ1-1	-	CASPQGWNTEAFF	TGTGCCAGCCCACAGGGGTGGAACACTGAAGCTTTCTTT
TRBD2	TRBV30	TRBJ2-1	-	CAEISGGAYNEQFF	TGTGCCGAGATTAGCGGGGGGGCTTACAATGAGCAGTTCTTC
TRBD2	TRBV9	TRBJ2-1	-	CASSVDTGGAAGLAGVPQFF	TGTGCCAGCAGCGTCGACACAGGGGGGGCCGCGGGACTAGCGGGGGTCCCCCAGTTCTTC
-	TRBV21-1	TRBJ2-6	-	CASSKEGPGGANVLTF	TGTGCCAGCAGCAAGGAGGGTCCCGGTGGGGCCAACGTCCTGACTTTC